These 14 T cell receptor beta chains share one sample of origin, sequenced in a study of blood T cells in healthy people across ages. Through a sample-barcoded 5' primer and a J-beta primer mix, a second PCR was run for roughly 6 to 12 cycles. Using its own MiXCR run on the 5' RACE reads, TCRdb lists one record per CDR3 protein. The repertoire holds about 720,000 distinct CDR3 sequences, with 22% as singletons. Sequenced input: blood. The origin of the receptors is a man in his 70s in good health.

Only one count was recorded for this clonotype. The gene calls are TRBV19 and TRBJ2-1; 7 nucleotides agree with TRBD1. The CDR3 length is 14 residues. Germline CDR1 reads LNHDA; CDR2 reads SQIVND (reference sequence). The junction had 6 bases not matched to a gene; V was cut back by 2 bases and J by 8 bases. As DNA, the CDR3 is TGTGCCAGTAGTATACTAGGGGACAGACATGAGCAGTTCTTC. Its translation: CASSILGDRHEQFF.

The rearrangement uses TRBV7-9 and TRBJ1-1; 11 nucleotides match TRBD1. Trimming took 7 bases from V and 4 from J; bases not matched to a gene: 5. CDR1 SEHNR and CDR2 FQNEAQ come from the germline V gene (reference sequence). The CDR3 is 14 amino acids. The CDR3 coding sequence is TGTGCCAGCATCCGGGACAGGGGGTCCACTGAAGCTTTCTTT. It translates to CASIRDRGSTEAFF. Together with reference TRBV7-9 and TRBJ1-1, the CDR3 gives the full variable domain: DTGVSQNPRHKITKRGQNVTFRCDPISEHNRLYWYRQTLGQGPEFLTYFQNEAQLEKSRLLSDRFSAERPKGSFSTLEIQRTEQGDSAMYLCASIRDRGSTEAFFGQGTRLTVV.

Only a few counts were recorded for this clonotype. This sequence joins TRBV9 and TRBJ2-1, with D maybe TRBD2 (7 bases). Germline V CDR1 and CDR2: SGDLS, YYNGEE. Trimming removed 3 bases at V and 7 bases at J, with 29 bases between. The CDR3 has 19 residues. DNA of the CDR3: TGTGCCAGCAGCGACCCCCCTCGGGGGGCCTCTCATTTAGGGAATGAGCAGTTCTTC. Translated, it gives CASSDPPRGASHLGNEQFF.

This clonotype was picked up a small number of times. This chain connects TRBV12-3 or TRBV12-4 to TRBJ1-2, with TRBD1 matching over 7 bases. This CDR3 is built from 15 residues. V was clipped by 6 bases and J by 7 bases; unmatched bases: 14. The CDR3 protein is CASRTYRGGQGGYTF. DNA for the CDR3: TGTGCCAGCAGAACCTACAGGGGCGGGCAGGGTGGCTACACCTTC.

This clonotype has just a few counts. This chain links TRBV6-5 with TRBJ1-5; D is unclear. The CDR3 is made up of 15 amino acids. Trimming shortened V by 5 bases and J by 6 bases, and 17 bases separated the two germline ends. The germline gives CDR1 MNHEY, CDR2 SVGAGI. The CDR3 DNA is TGTGCCAGCAGTCCCTCGGGCAATTCTGCTCAGCCCCAGCATTTT. Protein product: CASSPSGNSAQPQHF.

This clonotype was seen repeatedly, ten times or more. V gene TRBV18 combines with J gene TRBJ2-7, with D tentatively TRBD1 (6 bases). CDR1 KGHSH and CDR2 LQKENI come from the germline V gene. The CDR3 is 14 residues long. Deletions cut 0 bases from V and 2 bases from J, with 8 bases between. The CDR3 reads CASSPPDRPYEQYF. CDR3 DNA sequence: TGTGCCAGCTCACCACCTGACAGGCCCTACGAGCAGTACTTC.

The CDR3 region has the DNA TGTGCCAGCAGCTTCTCTTCGGGGGGGTGGGAGACCCAGTACTTC. Its protein product is CASSFSSGGWETQYF. The genes are TRBV7-2 and TRBJ2-5; TRBD2 matches 8 bases. Trimming cost V 3 bases and J 5 bases; bases outside gene matches: 8. The CDR3 is 15 residues long. Germline V gene lookup returns CDR1 SGHTA and CDR2 FQGNSA.

V is TRBV6-5 and J is TRBJ2-3; a possible D gene is TRBD1 (6 bases). V gave up 3 bases and J gave up 14 bases, with 15 bases separating them. The V gene's germline CDR1 is MNHEY and CDR2 SVGAGI. The CDR3 runs to 12 residues. CDR3 amino acids: CASSYPGTRPYF. The CDR3 region has the DNA TGTGCCAGCAGTTATCCCGGGACACGTCCGTATTTT.

The rearrangement joins TRBV5-1 to TRBJ1-5; 8 bases agree with TRBD1. The CDR3 length is 15 residues. V gave up 4 bases and J gave up 1 base; unmatched junction bases: 4. Germline V gene sequence: CDR1 SGHRS, CDR2 YFSETQ. CDR3 amino acids: CASSATGGSNQPQHF. The CDR3 coding sequence is TGCGCCAGCAGCGCTACAGGGGGAAGCAATCAGCCCCAGCATTTT.

The chain uses TRBV20-1 and TRBJ2-1, with 9 bases identical to TRBD1. The J call may be faulty, since TRBJ2-7 better matches the DNA end. The CDR3 consists of 15 residues. Germline CDR1 reads DFQATT; CDR2 reads SNEGSKA (reference sequence). CDR3 nucleotides: TGCAGTGCTAGAACCCCCGGGACAGGGAGCTACGAGCAGTACTTC. It codes for CSARTPGTGSYEQYF.

This clonotype was detected only a few times. In DNA form, the CDR3 reads TGTGCCACCAGCAGAGACAGGACTCACTACAATGAGCAGTTCTTC. Amino acid sequence: CATSRDRTHYNEQFF. V usage is TRBV15 and J usage is TRBJ2-1, with a weak D call TRBD2 (5 bases). The CDR3 is 15 amino acids. Germline CDR1 reads LNHNV; CDR2 reads YYDKDF (reference sequence). Trimming took off 0 bases at V and 3 bases at J, with 9 bases between the two ends.

This clonotype was seen a handful of times. J is TRBJ2-5 and V is TRBV5-1, with D possibly being TRBD1 (6 bases). This CDR3 region has 14 residues. The ends were cut back, 0 bases at V and 4 bases at J, with 10 bases in the middle. CDR1 and CDR2 (germline): SGHRS, YFSETQ. For the CDR3, the DNA is TGCGCCAGCAGCTTGGGACAGGTTTTAGAGACCCAGTACTTC. Translation: CASSLGQVLETQYF.

This rearrangement joins TRBV6-5 to TRBJ2-4; possibly TRBD1 for D (6 bases). The CDR3 totals 15 residues. Germline lookup yields CDR1 MNHEY and CDR2 SVGAGI. The V gene lost 5 bases and the J gene lost 1 base, with 12 bases spanning the gap. CDR3: CASSKTTGAKNIQYF. In DNA, the CDR3 is TGTGCCAGCAGTAAAACGACAGGCGCCAAAAACATTCAGTACTTC.

This clonotype turned up a few times. This chain uses TRBV12-3 or TRBV12-4 with TRBJ2-3; a weak D match, TRBD2 (7 bases). The CDR3 is 14 residues long. Trimming pared 6 bases from V and 4 bases from J, leaving 14 bases between. In DNA, the CDR3 is TGTGCCAGCAGGGACAGCGGGAAATCAGATACGCAGTATTTT. It is translated as CASRDSGKSDTQYF.